This entry lists 19 T cell receptor beta chains sequenced from one sample in a study of monozygotic twins with inflammatory bowel disease. TCRdb reprocessed the 5' RACE reads and keeps a single row for each CDR3 protein, giving no DNA. The specimen's table records roughly 320,000 distinct CDR3 sequences. The sequenced sample was blood. Receptors were obtained from a human donor with ulcerative colitis or Crohn's disease, or a healthy co-twin of an affected twin (not recorded which).

The CDR3 region is CSAREGGRGEKLFF. The V gene is TRBV20-1, the J gene TRBJ1-4; the D call of TRBD1 rests on TCRdb alone, since no DNA is present to check it. The germline V gene encodes CDR1 DFQATT and CDR2 SNEGSKA (reference sequence). The CDR3 consists of 14 residues.

The chain recombines TRBV20-1 with TRBJ2-2; lacking DNA, the TRBD2 call made by TCRdb goes unchecked. Germline lookup yields CDR1 DFQATT and CDR2 SNEGSKA (reference sequence). The CDR3 covers 14 residues. CDR3 region: CSAGSGRATGELFF.

The J gene is TRBJ2-1, the V gene TRBV5-1; the D call from TCRdb, TRBD2, cannot be confirmed without DNA. Germline loops: CDR1 SGHRS, CDR2 YFSETQ. There are 16 residues in the CDR3. CDR3 region: CASSLVGGRGFNEQFF.

The V call is TRBV18, the J call TRBJ2-1. This CDR3 region has 16 residues. Germline V gene sequence: CDR1 KGHSH, CDR2 LQKENI. The CDR3 here is CASSTDGRVPDNEQFF. Full variable domain (missing parts from reference TRBV18 and TRBJ2-1): NAGVMQNPRHLVRRRGQEARLRCSPMKGHSHVYWYRQLPEEGLKFMVYLQKENIIDESGMPKERFSAEFPKEGPSILRIQQVVRGDSAAYFCASSTDGRVPDNEQFFGPGTRLTVL.

This rearrangement joins TRBV7-2 to TRBJ1-1; TCRdb outputs TRBD1, but without DNA this stays unchecked. Per the germline V gene, CDR1 is SGHTA and CDR2 is FQGNSA. The CDR3 runs 15 residues. CDR3: CASSGGDRGNTEAFF.

The V gene is TRBV5-1, the J gene TRBJ1-2; TCRdb's D call of TRBD1 is untestable without DNA. CDR3 length equals 13 residues. Germline CDR1 reads SGHRS; CDR2 reads YFSETQ. CDR3 protein: CASSTGGSYGYTF.

The V and J genes are TRBV27 and TRBJ2-1; TCRdb selects TRBD2, and the lack of DNA leaves this call unchecked. The CDR3 is 15 amino acids. Germline V lookup: CDR1 MNHEY, CDR2 SMNVEV (reference sequence). CDR3 in amino acids: CASSWGGTSWDEQFF.

The genes are TRBV7-8 and TRBJ2-2; TCRdb picks TRBD2, but there is no DNA to check that call. The CDR3 totals 20 residues. CDR1 SGHVS and CDR2 FQNEAQ come from the germline V gene. The CDR3 is CASSLVQIPGLAGASGELFF. Complete variable domain (other parts from reference TRBV7-8 and TRBJ2-2): GAGVSQSPRYKVAKRGQDVALRCDPISGHVSLFWYQQALGQGPEFLTYFQNEAQLDKSGLPSDRFFAERPEGSVSTLKIQRTQQEDSAVYLCASSLVQIPGLAGASGELFFGEGSRLTVL.

CDR3 in amino acids: CASSWGTGFTYEQYF. The rearrangement links TRBV7-9 to TRBJ2-7; there is no DNA to check the TCRdb D call of TRBD1. CDR1 SEHNR and CDR2 FQNEAQ come from the germline V gene (reference sequence). CDR3 length equals 15 residues.

V gene TRBV25-1 combines with J gene TRBJ2-7; the TCRdb D gene call, TRBD1, has no DNA to confirm it. The CDR3 spans 16 residues. Germline V gene lookup returns CDR1 MGHDK and CDR2 SYGVNS. CDR3 protein: CASSELGGQGSYEQYF.

V usage is TRBV12-3 or TRBV12-4 and J usage is TRBJ1-5. There are 14 residues in the CDR3. CDR3: CASSTWTSNQPQHF.

The chain recombines TRBV19 with TRBJ2-5. Germline assignment: CDR1 LNHDA and CDR2 SQIVND (reference sequence). This CDR3 is 14 amino acids long. The CDR3 loop reads CASSILLGKETQYF.

V is TRBV29-1 and J is TRBJ2-1. CDR3 length: 16 residues. From germline, CDR1 is SQVTM and CDR2 ANQGSEA. CDR3: CSVVTSGWRTYNEQFF.

The gene calls are TRBV20-1 and TRBJ2-7; TCRdb's D call, TRBD1, is unchecked because there is no DNA. Germline V gives CDR1 DFQATT, CDR2 SNEGSKA (reference sequence). CDR3 length: 13 residues. The CDR3 spells CSAAPWGAYEQYF.

The chain has TRBV12-3 or TRBV12-4 and TRBJ2-3; TCRdb names TRBD2, which stays unverified in the absence of DNA. This CDR3 spans 14 amino acids. CDR3 protein: CASSLDGGPYTQYF.

The genes are TRBV24-1 and TRBJ2-5; lacking DNA, the TRBD1 call made by TCRdb goes unchecked. The CDR3 sequence is 16 residues long. Germline assignment: CDR1 KGHDR and CDR2 SFDVKD. The CDR3 sequence is CATSGSRQVVQETQYF.

The chain links TRBV3-1 to TRBJ2-5; TCRdb's D call of TRBD1 is untestable without DNA. The CDR3 sequence is 15 residues long. CDR1 is LGHDT and CDR2 is YNNKEL in the germline V gene (reference sequence). The chain's CDR3 is CASSQEGTGQETQYF.

The chain combines TRBV6-1 with TRBJ2-1. This CDR3 comprises 13 residues. Germline V CDR1 and CDR2: MNHNS, SASEGT. The CDR3 reads CASKRVALSEQFF.

The chain is built from TRBV29-1 and TRBJ1-5. The CDR3 loop spans 13 amino acids. Germline V CDR1 and CDR2: SQVTM, ANQGSEA. The CDR3 spells CSVESEGSEPQHF.